The 20 T cell receptor beta chains below all came from one sample that was sequenced in a study of blood T cells in healthy people across ages. The second PCR ran about 6 to 12 cycles with a sample-barcoded 5' primer and J-beta primers. A single record per CDR3 protein comes from TCRdb applying MiXCR to the 5' RACE reads. The data show approximately 1.5 million distinct CDR3 sequences, 30% to 35% seen once. Sequencing was done on a sample of blood. The receptors stem from a woman in her 30s in good health.

This clonotype was found a few times. This chain's CDR3 is CASSRNSGLSSYEQYF. In nucleotides, the CDR3 is TGTGCCAGCAGTCGAAATAGCGGTCTGAGCTCCTACGAGCAGTACTTC. The chain joins TRBV12-3 or TRBV12-4 to TRBJ2-7, with D maybe TRBD2 (6 bases). This CDR3 spans 16 amino acids. Trimming left V 5 bases short and J 0 bases short, with 17 bases between.

The chain employs TRBV10-3 and TRBJ1-1; D may be TRBD1 (5 bases). With 2 bases removed from V and 2 bases from J, the gap between germline ends came to 6 bases. Germline lookup yields CDR1 ENHRY and CDR2 SYGVKD. The CDR3 sequence is 13 residues long. The CDR3 DNA is TGTGCCATCAGTGAGACAGGAAACACTGAAGCTTTCTTT. Its translation: CAISETGNTEAFF.

The J gene is TRBJ2-3, the V gene TRBV20-1; D may be TRBD1 (6 bases). CDR1 DFQATT and CDR2 SNEGSKA come from the germline V gene (reference sequence). The CDR3 runs 16 residues. V shed 5 bases and J shed 0 bases, with 18 bases lying between them. The CDR3 region is CSAGVTGTPSTDTQYF. The DNA for the CDR3 is TGCAGTGCTGGAGTAACCGGGACACCTAGCACAGATACGCAGTATTTT.

Here the CDR3 DNA reads TGTGCCAGCAGCTCGCAAGGGACTGTCACAGATACGCAGTATTTT. Translating it yields CASSSQGTVTDTQYF. The chain has TRBV7-2 and TRBJ2-3, with D tentatively TRBD2 (6 bases). The germline V gene has CDR1 SGHTA and CDR2 FQGNSA. This CDR3 is built from 15 residues. With 4 bases removed from V and 2 bases from J, the gap between germline ends came to 13 bases.

The table lists this clonotype with many counts. CDR3 sequence reads: CAISELNLEQYF. As DNA, the CDR3 is TGTGCCATCAGTGAGTTAAACCTCGAGCAGTACTTC. The chain is built from TRBV10-3 and TRBJ2-7, with unresolved D. Deletions cut 1 base from V and 6 bases from J, with 7 bases between. Germline V gives CDR1 ENHRY, CDR2 SYGVKD. CDR3 size: 12 residues.

This clonotype occurred a few times. This sequence joins TRBV5-1 and TRBJ1-1; no clear D gene. V was cut by 2 bases and J by 2 bases, with 10 bases left in between. Germline V gene lookup returns CDR1 SGHRS and CDR2 YFSETQ. The CDR3 sequence is 14 residues long. CDR3 sequence (DNA): TGCGCCAGCAGCTTTAGACCGACCAACACTGAAGCTTTCTTT. It codes for CASSFRPTNTEAFF.

This clonotype was counted only a few times. J is TRBJ1-1 and V is TRBV9; no clear D. There are 12 residues in the CDR3. V lost 10 bases and J 0 bases, leaving 10 bases between the germline ends. The V gene's germline CDR1 is SGDLS and CDR2 YYNGEE. In DNA form, the CDR3 reads TGTGCCTCATCGGTTCTGAACACTGAAGCTTTCTTT. This sequence encodes CASSVLNTEAFF.

This clonotype came up a few times. The chain couples TRBV5-1 to TRBJ2-7, with a tentative D call TRBD1 (7 bases). The ends were cut back, 4 bases at V and 3 bases at J, with 14 bases in the middle. This CDR3 comprises 14 residues. CDR1 SGHRS and CDR2 YFSETQ come from the germline V gene. This CDR3 reads CASSPGGQNYEQYF. The CDR3 DNA reads as TGCGCCAGCAGCCCAGGGGGGCAGAACTACGAGCAGTACTTC.

This clonotype was seen more than once but under ten times. The chain links TRBV27 to TRBJ2-3; 7 bases map to TRBD2. Germline V CDR1 and CDR2: MNHEY, SMNVEV (reference sequence). V lost 1 base to trimming and J lost 3 bases; unmatched junction nucleotides: 7. CDR3 length equals 16 residues. The CDR3 loop is CASSLLGGGETDTQYF. For the CDR3, the DNA is TGTGCCAGCAGTTTATTGGGTGGGGGGGAAACAGATACGCAGTATTTT.

The rearrangement links TRBV6-6 to TRBJ1-5; D not resolved. Trimming left V 7 bases short and J 11 bases short, with 24 bases between. The CDR3 is 15 amino acids. The germline V gene has CDR1 MNHNY and CDR2 SVGAGI (reference sequence). As DNA, the CDR3 is TGTGCCAGCACCGATGGGCAGGCCCAAGTACTGGCCCAGCATTTT. It translates to CASTDGQAQVLAQHF.

Concerning this clonotype: A read error is possible here, since a much larger clone lies one base away. The V and J genes are TRBV28 and TRBJ1-2; D unresolved. The germline CDR1 and CDR2 sequences are MDHEN and SYDVKM. The CDR3 runs 14 residues. The germline V and J ends were trimmed by 11 bases and 7 bases, with 23 bases remaining between them. CDR3: CACHGGLGTVGYTF. In nucleotides, the CDR3 is TGTGCCTGCCATGGAGGACTTGGCACTGTTGGCTACACCTTC.

The V and J genes are TRBV27 and TRBJ1-2, with D possibly TRBD1 on 5 matching bases. V lost 2 bases and J 4 bases, leaving 14 bases between the germline ends. CDR1 and CDR2 from the germline V gene are MNHEY and SMNVEV (reference sequence). This CDR3 is built from 15 residues. The CDR3 DNA follows: TGTGCCAGCAGTTTACGGGGCCAAAGCCTCTATGGCTACACCTTC. Translation gives CASSLRGQSLYGYTF.

The gene calls are TRBV6-4 and TRBJ1-5; D gene uncertain. Trimming stripped 6 bases from V and 2 bases from J, with 17 bases between. From germline, CDR1 is MRHNA and CDR2 SNTAGT. This CDR3 comprises 16 residues. CDR3 residues: CASSVIPRAGNQPQHF. CDR3 sequence (DNA): TGTGCCAGCAGCGTCATACCTCGGGCGGGCAATCAGCCCCAGCATTTT.

There are a few counts of this clonotype. CDR3 region: CASYGGTSGSYEQFF. The CDR3 DNA sequence: TGTGCCAGCTACGGGGGGACTAGCGGGAGCTATGAGCAGTTCTTC. The rearrangement uses TRBV6-1 and TRBJ2-1; 14 positions agree with TRBD2. Germline-derived CDR1 and CDR2 are MNHNS and SASEGT. Germline trimming cut 8 bases from V and 8 bases from J; bases unmatched to any gene: 8. CDR3 size: 15 residues.

This clonotype was counted a few times. CDR3 in amino acids: CSAADQTSGDTQYF. The CDR3 DNA follows: TGCAGTGCTGCCGATCAGACTAGCGGAGATACGCAGTATTTT. J is TRBJ2-3 and V is TRBV20-1; TRBD2 matches 9 bases. The CDR3 is 14 amino acids. Unmatched junction bases numbered 8, after V lost 5 bases and J lost 5 bases. CDR1 and CDR2 (germline): DFQATT, SNEGSKA (reference sequence).

V gene TRBV2 combines with J gene TRBJ2-7; 10 bases fit TRBD1. The CDR3 spans 15 residues. The V segment lost 4 bases and the J segment 5 bases; nucleotides outside the gene matches: 8. CDR1 is SNHLY and CDR2 is FYNNEI in the germline V gene. CDR3 nucleotide sequence: TGTGCCAGCAGTGTTACCGGGACAGGGGCTAACGAGCAGTACTTC. Protein sequence: CASSVTGTGANEQYF. Complete variable domain (other parts from reference TRBV2 and TRBJ2-7): EPEVTQTPSHQVTQMGQEVILRCVPISNHLYFYWYRQILGQKVEFLVSFYNNEISEKSEIFDDQFSVERPDGSNFTLKIRSTKLEDSAMYFCASSVTGTGANEQYFGPGTRLTVT.

With respect to this clonotype: At one end, the junction sequence differs from germline, possibly due to a read error. The gene calls are TRBV7-2 and TRBJ1-4, with TRBD1 identical over 7 bases. Germline CDR1 reads SGHTA; CDR2 reads FQGNSA. This CDR3 has 16 residues. For the CDR3, the DNA is TGTGCCAGCAGCACCTCAGTAGGGGGCAGAAATGAAGAACTGTTTTTT. This codes for CASSTSVGGRNEELFF.

This sequence joins TRBV27 and TRBJ1-1; D call uncertain. Germline lookup yields CDR1 MNHEY and CDR2 SMNVEV (reference sequence). The CDR3 extends over 14 amino acids. Trimming left V 6 bases short and J 4 bases short, with 15 bases between. Written as DNA, the CDR3 is TGTGCCAGCAGATTCAACCAAGGGATCACTGAAGCTTTCTTT. Translating it yields CASRFNQGITEAFF.

V gene TRBV30 combines with J gene TRBJ2-2, with TRBD2 identical over 7 bases. V gave up 3 bases and J gave up 6 bases; unmatched junction bases: 7. CDR1 and CDR2 from the germline V gene are GTSNPN and SVGIG (reference sequence). This CDR3 is 14 amino acids long. The CDR3 region has the DNA TGTGCCTGGAGCCGAGCGGGGCGGGCCGGGGAGCTGTTTTTT. It encodes CAWSRAGRAGELFF.

The chain carries TRBV6-2 or TRBV6-3 and TRBJ2-7, with D uncertain. The V and J ends lost 2 bases and 3 bases respectively, with 5 bases between them. The CDR3 has 12 amino acids. Germline loops: CDR1 MNHEY, CDR2 SVGEGT. CDR3 nucleotides: TGTGCCAGCAGTTACCCTAACTACGAGCAGTACTTC. Amino acid sequence: CASSYPNYEQYF.